Each of the 23 T cell receptor beta chains below was sequenced from the same sample in a study of T cell repertoires in cytomegalovirus infection. MiXCR was run by TCRdb on the reads, yielding one entry per CDR3 protein. The sample consists of approximately 910,000 distinct CDR3 sequences, around a third of them appearing once. No antigen is known for these receptors. The sample in question was cultured CD8+ T cells from PBMCs, obtained from culture after CMV antigen stimulation. The receptors were sampled from a human donor in good health (CMV status not recorded). Some clones in this sample may be carry-over from other donors' samples.

The sample holds a few counts of this clonotype. The V gene is TRBV6-6, the J gene TRBJ2-1, with TRBD1 matching 10 bases. V was clipped by 0 bases and J by 4 bases; unmatched bases: 6. CDR1 is MNHNY, CDR2 SVGAGI, per germline (reference sequence). This CDR3 region has 17 residues. The CDR3 is CASSYSPGTGVYNEQFF. The CDR3 region has the DNA TGTGCCAGCAGTTACTCCCCCGGGACAGGGGTTTACAATGAGCAGTTCTTC.

V usage is TRBV2 and J usage is TRBJ1-1; D remains ambiguous. The CDR3 consists of 15 residues. The V gene's germline CDR1 is SNHLY and CDR2 FYNNEI. Trimming pared 6 bases from V and 6 bases from J, leaving 20 bases between. The CDR3 loop reads CASSLLDPKESEAFF. In nucleotides, the CDR3 is TGTGCCAGCAGCCTACTCGACCCCAAAGAATCTGAAGCTTTCTTT.

The chain carries TRBV20-1 and TRBJ2-2, with 8 bases that match TRBD2. V lost 6 bases and J lost 2; bases outside the gene matches: 8. This CDR3 spans 15 amino acids. Germline V gene lookup returns CDR1 DFQATT and CDR2 SNEGSKA (reference sequence). The CDR3 protein is CSALGLAGNTGELFF. Here the CDR3 DNA reads TGCAGTGCCTTAGGGCTAGCGGGCAACACCGGGGAGCTGTTTTTT.

This clonotype was recorded at least ten times. This rearrangement joins TRBV12-3 or TRBV12-4 to TRBJ1-5; no clear D. V shed 1 base and J shed 6 bases, with 10 bases lying between them. The CDR3 sequence is 14 residues long. The CDR3 loop is CASSLGTEGQPQHF. CDR3 nucleotide sequence: TGTGCCAGCAGTTTAGGGACTGAGGGTCAGCCCCAGCATTTT.

Turning to this clonotype: The junction and the germline gene differ at one end; a read error may be behind it. The rearrangement uses TRBV5-3 and TRBJ2-1, with 13 bases fitting TRBD2. TRBV5-3 carries the ORF label, with uncertain function. The CDR3 consists of 18 residues. The DNA for the CDR3 is TGTGCCAGCAGCTCTAGACTAGCGGGGGGTATCGCTTACAATGAGCAGTTCTTC. Amino acid sequence: CASSSRLAGGIAYNEQFF.

The sample holds a few counts of this clonotype. The chain couples TRBV6-1 to TRBJ1-1; D gene uncertain. V was pared by 7 bases and J by 1 base, with 7 bases between. The CDR3 is 12 residues long. Germline V lookup: CDR1 MNHNS, CDR2 SASEGT. The CDR3 sequence is CASIWRNTEAFF. CDR3 in DNA: TGTGCCAGCATCTGGAGGAACACTGAAGCTTTCTTT.

This clonotype has at least ten counts. The genes are TRBV14 and TRBJ2-1; the match to TRBD1 covers 9 bases. Germline loops: CDR1 SGHDN, CDR2 FVKESK. This CDR3 has 16 residues. Trimming at V came to 3 bases and at J to 4 bases, leaving 7 bases not matched to a gene. CDR3 in amino acids: CASSHPGQGTYNEQFF. DNA for the CDR3: TGTGCCAGCAGCCACCCAGGACAGGGGACTTACAATGAGCAGTTCTTC.

This clonotype turned up a few times. This sequence joins TRBV4-3 and TRBJ1-4, with no clear D. Deletions cut 0 bases from V and 4 bases from J, with 12 bases between. CDR1 is LGHNA and CDR2 is YSLEER in the germline V gene. The CDR3 is made up of 16 amino acids. The CDR3 reads CASSQDGLTGNEKLFF. DNA of the CDR3: TGCGCCAGCAGCCAAGACGGCCTTACGGGTAATGAAAAACTGTTTTTT.

J is TRBJ2-7 and V is TRBV20-1, with 10 nucleotides matching TRBD1. V shed 6 bases, J shed 5 bases, and the junction held 4 bases outside the gene matches. Germline values: CDR1 DFQATT, CDR2 SNEGSKA (reference sequence). The CDR3 has 12 residues. The CDR3 spells CSARDRGHEQYF. DNA for the CDR3: TGCAGTGCAAGGGACAGGGGCCACGAGCAGTACTTC.

The chain couples TRBV9 to TRBJ1-1; tentative D call: TRBD1 (5 bases). There are 14 residues in the CDR3. The germline CDR1 and CDR2 sequences are SGDLS and YYNGEE. The ends were cut back, 3 bases at V and 4 bases at J, with 13 bases in the middle. The CDR3 DNA sequence: TGTGCCAGCAGCGGCGGGCAGGGAAGCACTGAAGCTTTCTTT. It translates to CASSGGQGSTEAFF.

In its sample, this clonotype was seen a few times. V is TRBV12-3 or TRBV12-4 and J is TRBJ1-6; D is undetermined. V shed 5 bases and J shed 6 bases, with 8 bases lying between them. This CDR3 contains 13 residues. The CDR3 region has the DNA TGTGCCAGCAGTCCCGACCGTAATTCACCCCTCCACTTT. Amino acid sequence: CASSPDRNSPLHF.

The chain links TRBV25-1 to TRBJ2-3; the D gene is possibly TRBD1 (6 bases). Trimming removed 3 bases from V and 2 bases from J, with 9 bases in between. Germline V gives CDR1 MGHDK, CDR2 SYGVNS. This CDR3 contains 14 residues. The CDR3 DNA is TGTGCCAGCAGTGACAGGGGATTCACAGATACGCAGTATTTT. Translation gives CASSDRGFTDTQYF.

The J gene is TRBJ2-3, the V gene TRBV6-8; D unresolved. Germline V gene data show CDR1 as MNHGY and CDR2 as SAAAGT. V gave up 1 base and J gave up 5 bases, with 7 bases separating them. The CDR3 sequence is 13 residues long. CDR3 DNA sequence: TGTGCCAGCAGTTACTACCTCGGAGATACGCAGTATTTT. Translated: CASSYYLGDTQYF.

This clonotype was counted only a few times. The chain uses TRBV11-2 and TRBJ1-1, with TRBD1 matching over 9 bases. Germline V CDR1 and CDR2: SGHAT, FQNNGV. This CDR3 comprises 12 residues. With 5 bases clipped from V and 11 bases from J, the junction kept 6 bases outside the gene matches. Here the CDR3 reads CASSPWTGDAFF. The CDR3 DNA reads TGTGCCAGCAGCCCATGGACAGGGGACGCTTTCTTT. Full variable domain (remainder filled in from reference TRBV11-2 and TRBJ1-1): EAGVAQSPRYKIIEKRQSVAFWCNPISGHATLYWYQQILGQGPKLLIQFQNNGVVDDSQLPKDRFSAERLKGVDSTLKIQPAKLEDSAVYLCASSPWTGDAFFGQGTRLTVV.

This clonotype turned up a few times. The chain carries TRBV6-6 and TRBJ2-5, with TRBD1 as a possible D gene (5 bases). CDR3 size: 16 residues. Germline CDR1 is MNHNY and CDR2 is SVGAGI (reference sequence). V was trimmed by 5 bases and J by 1 base, leaving 17 bases between them. In DNA form, the CDR3 reads TGTGCCAGCAGTAACAACAGGTTACCACGCCAAGAGACCCAGTACTTC. Translation: CASSNNRLPRQETQYF.

This clonotype showed up just a few times. The chain uses TRBV28 and TRBJ2-5; D unclear. The V gene lost 0 bases and the J gene lost 5 bases, with 16 bases spanning the gap. This CDR3 comprises 16 residues. Germline V CDR1 and CDR2: MDHEN, SYDVKM. The CDR3 loop is CASSLWLVLNCETQYF. CDR3 sequence (DNA): TGTGCCAGCAGTTTATGGCTAGTTCTGAATTGCGAGACCCAGTACTTC.

The V call is TRBV28, the J call TRBJ1-1; D not resolved. The germline gives CDR1 MDHEN, CDR2 SYDVKM. This CDR3 has 14 amino acids. Trimming shortened V by 6 bases and J by 3 bases, and 14 bases separated the two germline ends. The CDR3 loop is CASRKYRRDTEAFF. In DNA form, the CDR3 reads TGTGCCAGCAGGAAGTATAGGAGGGACACTGAAGCTTTCTTT. The variable domain in full, completed from reference TRBV28 and TRBJ1-1, reads DVKVTQSSRYLVKRTGEKVFLECVQDMDHENMFWYRQDPGLGLRLIYFSYDVKMKEKGDIPEGYSVSREKKERFSLILESASTNQTSMYLCASRKYRRDTEAFFGQGTRLTVV.

This clonotype was counted only a few times. The J gene is TRBJ2-7, the V gene TRBV6-2 or TRBV6-3; no firm D call. The CDR3 length is 15 residues. Trimming left V 2 bases short and J 0 bases short, with 11 bases between. Germline lookup yields CDR1 MNHEY and CDR2 SVGEGT. The CDR3 DNA follows: TGTGCCAGCAGTTACGCCGGACCTAGCTCCTACGAGCAGTACGTC. It is translated as CASSYAGPSSYEQYV.

The V gene is TRBV6-2 or TRBV6-3, the J gene TRBJ1-1; no clear D gene. Germline values: CDR1 MNHEY, CDR2 SVGEGT. V gave up 5 bases and J gave up 5 bases, with 9 bases separating them. This CDR3 is 12 amino acids long. The chain's CDR3 is CASSVTGTEAFF. CDR3 bases: TGTGCCAGCAGTGTCACGGGGACTGAAGCTTTCTTT.

At least ten counts were recorded for this clonotype. Written as DNA, the CDR3 is TGTGCCAGCAGCTTACGGGTTCTTGATGGCTACACCTTC. Protein product: CASSLRVLDGYTF. V usage is TRBV7-9 and J usage is TRBJ1-2, with no clear D. The CDR3 has 13 amino acids. Looked up from germline, CDR1 is SEHNR and CDR2 is FQNEAQ (reference sequence). V was trimmed by 2 bases and J by 6 bases, leaving 10 bases between them.

This clonotype has a handful of counts. This chain connects TRBV6-5 to TRBJ1-5; D may be TRBD1 (6 bases). CDR3 size: 14 residues. The V and J ends lost 6 bases and 5 bases respectively, with 14 bases between them. Germline-derived CDR1 and CDR2 are MNHEY and SVGAGI. The CDR3 here is CASSPYRVDQPQHF. Here the CDR3 DNA reads TGTGCCAGCAGCCCTTACAGGGTTGATCAGCCCCAGCATTTT.

The chain recombines TRBV19 with TRBJ1-1; D not resolved. The germline V and J ends were trimmed by 3 bases and 1 base, with 9 bases remaining between them. The CDR3 is 14 amino acids. The germline V gene encodes CDR1 LNHDA and CDR2 SQIVND (reference sequence). CDR3 amino acids: CASSMGSQNTEAFF. The CDR3 nucleotides read TGTGCCAGTAGTATGGGCTCTCAGAACACTGAAGCTTTCTTT.

The chain employs TRBV7-6 and TRBJ2-5; D is uncertain. Trimming shortened V by 0 bases and J by 1 base, and 9 bases separated the two germline ends. The germline V gene encodes CDR1 SGHVS and CDR2 FNYEAQ. The CDR3 covers 15 residues. In DNA form, the CDR3 reads TGTGCCAGCAGCTTAGCGGTAAAGACCCAAGAGACCCAGTACTTC. Protein product: CASSLAVKTQETQYF. The full variable domain, in which reference TRBV7-6 and TRBJ2-5 provide the parts outside the CDR3, is GAGVSQSPRYKVTKRGQDVALRCDPISGHVSLYWYRQALGQGPEFLTYFNYEAQQDKSGLPNDRFSAERPEGSISTLTIQRTEQRDSAMYRCASSLAVKTQETQYFGPGTRLLVL.